This TCR beta chain was observed in a study of vaccination and CD4 T cells after COVID-19. The treatment: approximately 11-day PBMC culture with coronavirus spike peptide pools or control peptides (ViraFEST assay). As to this clonotype: Its matching antigen is unknown.

V lost 3 bases, J lost 4 bases, and 10 bases stayed unmatched. In germline, CDR1 is LNHDA, CDR2 SQIVND (reference sequence). This CDR3 has 16 residues. CD4+ T cells that had been cultured provided DNA sequenced with the Oncomine TCR Beta short-read assay. TCRdb re-analysed the PCR reads in MiXCR, keeping a single row per CDR3 protein. The sample records roughly 16,000 distinct CDR3 sequences, about two fifths being singletons. This sequence was found in a human donor who had recovered from COVID-19. The sample taken for sequencing was CD4+ T cells from blood, cultured in vitro. This chain joins TRBV19 and TRBJ2-5, with 8 bases that match TRBD2. The CDR3 DNA reads TGTGCCAGTAGTATTCAGGACAGCGGGAGTGGAGAGACCCAGTACTTC. Translated, it gives CASSIQDSGSGETQYF.